This T cell receptor (beta chain) emerged from a study of cytomegalovirus exposure and HLA in healthy donors. Trimming cost V 3 bases and J 4 bases; bases outside gene matches: 6. The CDR3 sequence is 16 residues long. Germline values: CDR1 SNHLY, CDR2 FYNNEI. PCR amplification relied on 60 Vbeta primers (plus 13 Jbeta primers). This table comes from immunoSEQ multiplex PCR, and its TCRdb copy is limited to in-frame clones, with some not included. This sample has approximately 150,000 clones, with 84% found just once. The V gene is TRBV2, the J gene TRBJ2-3; 11 nucleotides align to TRBD2. Sequencing input: PBMCs. This TCR was recovered from a man aged 30 to 45 in good health and CMV-seronegative. The CDR3 spells CASSDLTSGVSDTQYF. CDR3 DNA: TGTGCCAGCAGTGACTTGACTAGCGGGGTCTCAGATACGCAGTATTTT.